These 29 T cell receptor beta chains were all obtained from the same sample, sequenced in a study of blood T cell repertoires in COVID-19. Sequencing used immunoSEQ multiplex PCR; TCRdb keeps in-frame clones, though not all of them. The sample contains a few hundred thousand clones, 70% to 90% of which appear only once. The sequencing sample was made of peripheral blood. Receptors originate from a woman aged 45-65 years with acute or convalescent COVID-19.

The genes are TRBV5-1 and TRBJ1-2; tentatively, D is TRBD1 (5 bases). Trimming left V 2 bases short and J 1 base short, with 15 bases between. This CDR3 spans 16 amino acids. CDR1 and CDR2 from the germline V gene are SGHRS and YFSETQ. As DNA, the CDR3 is TGCGCCAGCAGCTTAAGTTGGACACGCTTTAACTATGGCTACACCTTC. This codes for CASSLSWTRFNYGYTF.

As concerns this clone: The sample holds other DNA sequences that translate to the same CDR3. The CDR3 reads CASSLTVNTEAFF. CDR3 nucleotide sequence: TGTGCCAGCAGTTTGACAGTGAACACTGAAGCTTTCTTT. V usage is TRBV27 and J usage is TRBJ1-1, with a possible D match to TRBD1 (5 bases). The germline CDR1 and CDR2 sequences are MNHEY and SMNVEV (reference sequence). The CDR3 loop spans 13 amino acids. Trimming removed 3 bases at V and 0 bases at J, with 5 bases between.

CDR3 in amino acids: CASSPTSGRGETQYF. In DNA form, the CDR3 reads TGTGCCAGCAGCCCGACTAGCGGGAGGGGGGAGACCCAGTACTTC. The genes are TRBV6-5 and TRBJ2-5, with TRBD2 matching 14 bases. In germline, CDR1 is MNHEY, CDR2 SVGAGI. V lost 6 bases, J lost 5 bases, and 5 bases stayed unmatched. The CDR3 extends over 15 amino acids.

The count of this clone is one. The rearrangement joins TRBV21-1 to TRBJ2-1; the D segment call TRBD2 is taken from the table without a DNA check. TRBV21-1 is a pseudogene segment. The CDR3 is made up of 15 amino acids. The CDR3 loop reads CASSEGLAGVNEQFF. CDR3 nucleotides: TGTGCCAGCAGCGAAGGACTAGCGGGAGTCAATGAGCAGTTCTTC.

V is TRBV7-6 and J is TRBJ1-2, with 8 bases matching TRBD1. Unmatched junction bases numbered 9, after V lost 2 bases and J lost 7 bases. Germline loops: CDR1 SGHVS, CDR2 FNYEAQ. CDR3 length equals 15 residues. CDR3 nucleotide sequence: TGTGCCAGCAGCTTATCGCAGGGGGCGACGAGTGGCTACACCTTC. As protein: CASSLSQGATSGYTF.

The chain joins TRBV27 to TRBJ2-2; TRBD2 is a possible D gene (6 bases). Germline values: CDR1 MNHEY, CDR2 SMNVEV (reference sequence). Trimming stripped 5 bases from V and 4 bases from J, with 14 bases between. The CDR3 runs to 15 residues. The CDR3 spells CASSPAARGTGELFF. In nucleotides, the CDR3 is TGTGCCAGCAGTCCAGCCGCGCGGGGCACCGGGGAGCTGTTTTTT.

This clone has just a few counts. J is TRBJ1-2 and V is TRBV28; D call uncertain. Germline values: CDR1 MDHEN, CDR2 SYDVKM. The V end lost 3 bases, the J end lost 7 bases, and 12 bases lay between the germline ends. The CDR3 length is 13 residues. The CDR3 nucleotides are TGTGCCAGCAGTTTTCCGGGGAAGTCTGGCTACACCTTC. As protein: CASSFPGKSGYTF.

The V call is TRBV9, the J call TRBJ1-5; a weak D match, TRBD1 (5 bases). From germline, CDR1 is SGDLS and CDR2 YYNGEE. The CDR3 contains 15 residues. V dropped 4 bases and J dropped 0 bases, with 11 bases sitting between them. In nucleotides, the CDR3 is TGTGCCAGCAGCCAGGGTAGTAGTAGCAATCAGCCCCAGCATTTT. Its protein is CASSQGSSSNQPQHF.

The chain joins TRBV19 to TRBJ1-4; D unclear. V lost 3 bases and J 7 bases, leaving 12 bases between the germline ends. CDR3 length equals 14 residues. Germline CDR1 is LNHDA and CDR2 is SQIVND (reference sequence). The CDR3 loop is CASSIGNRIEKLFF. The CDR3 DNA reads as TGTGCCAGTAGTATCGGGAACAGAATTGAAAAACTGTTTTTT.

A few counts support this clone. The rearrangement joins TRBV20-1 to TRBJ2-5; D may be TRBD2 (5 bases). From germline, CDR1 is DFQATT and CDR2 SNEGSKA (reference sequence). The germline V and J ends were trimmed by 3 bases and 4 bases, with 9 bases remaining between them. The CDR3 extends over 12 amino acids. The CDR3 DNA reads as TGCAGTGCTAGTCCTAGCCGAGAGACCCAGTACTTC. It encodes CSASPSRETQYF.

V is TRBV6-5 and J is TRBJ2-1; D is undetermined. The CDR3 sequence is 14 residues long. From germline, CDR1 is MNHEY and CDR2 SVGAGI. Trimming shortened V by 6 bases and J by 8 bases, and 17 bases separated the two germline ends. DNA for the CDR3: TGTGCCAGCAGGAGTGCTTGGGCATCCTATGAGCAGTTCTTC. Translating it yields CASRSAWASYEQFF.

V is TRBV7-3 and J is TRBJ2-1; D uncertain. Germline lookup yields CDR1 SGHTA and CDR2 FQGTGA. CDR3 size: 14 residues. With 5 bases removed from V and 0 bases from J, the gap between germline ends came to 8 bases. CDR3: CASSPGSSYNEQFF. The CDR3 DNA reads TGTGCCAGCAGCCCCGGTAGCTCCTACAATGAGCAGTTCTTC.

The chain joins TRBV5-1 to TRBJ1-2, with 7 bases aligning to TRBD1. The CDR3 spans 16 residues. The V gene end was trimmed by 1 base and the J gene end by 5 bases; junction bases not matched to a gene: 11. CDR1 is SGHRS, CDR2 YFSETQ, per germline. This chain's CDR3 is CASSLTTGAIIYGYTF. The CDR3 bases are TGCGCCAGCAGCTTGACAACAGGGGCAATCATTTATGGCTACACCTTC.

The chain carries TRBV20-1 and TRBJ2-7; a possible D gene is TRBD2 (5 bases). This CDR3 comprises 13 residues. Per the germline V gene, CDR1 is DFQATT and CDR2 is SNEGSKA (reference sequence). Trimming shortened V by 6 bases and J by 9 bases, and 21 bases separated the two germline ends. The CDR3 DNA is TGCAGTGCGAGTATAGCCGGGGTATCCGGGCAGTACTTC. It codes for CSASIAGVSGQYF.

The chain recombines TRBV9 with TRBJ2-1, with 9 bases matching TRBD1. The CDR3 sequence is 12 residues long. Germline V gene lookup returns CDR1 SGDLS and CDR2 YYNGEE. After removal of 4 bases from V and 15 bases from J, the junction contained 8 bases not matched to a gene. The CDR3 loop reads CASSIRTGALFF. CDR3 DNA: TGTGCCAGCAGCATACGGACAGGGGCCTTGTTCTTC. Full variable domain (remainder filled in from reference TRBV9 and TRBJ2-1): DSGVTQTPKHLITATGQRVTLRCSPRSGDLSVYWYQQSLDQGLQFLIQYYNGEERAKGNILERFSAQQFPDLHSELNLSSLELGDSALYFCASSIRTGALFFGPGTRLTVL.

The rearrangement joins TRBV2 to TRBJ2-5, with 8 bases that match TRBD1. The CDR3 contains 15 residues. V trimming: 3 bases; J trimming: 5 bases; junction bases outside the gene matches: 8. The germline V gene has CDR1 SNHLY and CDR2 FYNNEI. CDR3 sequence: CASSDSAGGGETQYF. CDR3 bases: TGTGCCAGCAGTGATTCGGCAGGGGGCGGGGAGACCCAGTACTTC.

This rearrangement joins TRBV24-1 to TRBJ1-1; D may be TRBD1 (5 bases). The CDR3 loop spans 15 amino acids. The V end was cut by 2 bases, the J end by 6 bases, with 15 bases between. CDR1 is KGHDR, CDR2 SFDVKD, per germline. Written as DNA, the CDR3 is TGTGCCACCAGTGATTCTAGGACAATGGGGTCTGAAGCTTTCTTT. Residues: CATSDSRTMGSEAFF.

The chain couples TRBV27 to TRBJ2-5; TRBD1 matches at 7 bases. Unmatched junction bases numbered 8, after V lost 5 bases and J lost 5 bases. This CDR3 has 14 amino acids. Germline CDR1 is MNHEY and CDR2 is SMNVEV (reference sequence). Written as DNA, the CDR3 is TGTGCCAGCAGTGAACAGGGGTTCCAGGAGACCCAGTACTTC. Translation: CASSEQGFQETQYF.

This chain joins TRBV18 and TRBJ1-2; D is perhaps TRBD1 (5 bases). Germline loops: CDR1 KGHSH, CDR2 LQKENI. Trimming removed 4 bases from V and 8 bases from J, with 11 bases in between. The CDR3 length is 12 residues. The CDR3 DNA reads TGTGCCAGCTCACGCAGGGAGGGAGGCTACACCTTC. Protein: CASSRREGGYTF.

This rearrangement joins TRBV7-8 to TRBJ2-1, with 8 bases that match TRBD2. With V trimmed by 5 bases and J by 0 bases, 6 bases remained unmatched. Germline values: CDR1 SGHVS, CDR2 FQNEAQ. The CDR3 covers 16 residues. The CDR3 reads CASSPLAGSSYNEQFF. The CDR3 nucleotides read TGTGCCAGCAGCCCGTTAGCGGGAAGCTCCTACAATGAGCAGTTCTTC.

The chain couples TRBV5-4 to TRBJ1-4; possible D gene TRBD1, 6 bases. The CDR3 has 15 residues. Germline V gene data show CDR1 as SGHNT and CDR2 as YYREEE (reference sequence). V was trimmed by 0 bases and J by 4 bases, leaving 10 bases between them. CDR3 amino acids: CASSLGGGLNEKLFF. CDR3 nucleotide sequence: TGTGCCAGCAGCTTGGGGGGGGGCCTTAATGAAAAACTGTTTTTT.

CDR3 residues: CASRGRGTGGSGANVLTF. The DNA of the CDR3 is TGTGCCAGCAGGGGGAGAGGGACAGGGGGCTCTGGGGCCAACGTCCTGACTTTC. The V gene is TRBV28, the J gene TRBJ2-6; 11 bases agree with TRBD1. Germline assignment: CDR1 MDHEN and CDR2 SYDVKM. The CDR3 has 18 residues. V was clipped by 6 bases and J by 0 bases; unmatched bases: 7.

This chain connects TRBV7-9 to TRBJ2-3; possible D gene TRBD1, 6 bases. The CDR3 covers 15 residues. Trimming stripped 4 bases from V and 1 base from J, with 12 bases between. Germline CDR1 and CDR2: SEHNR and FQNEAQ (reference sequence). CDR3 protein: CASSSQGIGTDTQYF. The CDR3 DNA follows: TGTGCCAGCAGCTCACAGGGAATCGGCACAGATACGCAGTATTTT.

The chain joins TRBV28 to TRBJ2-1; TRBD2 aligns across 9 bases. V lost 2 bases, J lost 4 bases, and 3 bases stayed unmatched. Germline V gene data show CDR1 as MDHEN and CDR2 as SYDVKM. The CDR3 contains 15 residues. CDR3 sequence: CASSLQRGEYNEQFF. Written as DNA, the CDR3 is TGTGCCAGCAGTTTACAGCGGGGGGAATACAATGAGCAGTTCTTC.

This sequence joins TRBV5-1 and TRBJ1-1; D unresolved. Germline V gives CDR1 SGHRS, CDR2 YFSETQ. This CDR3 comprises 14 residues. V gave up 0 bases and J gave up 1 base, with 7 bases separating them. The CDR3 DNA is TGCGCCAGCAGCTTGGATGCCAGGAACACTGAAGCTTTCTTT. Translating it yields CASSLDARNTEAFF.

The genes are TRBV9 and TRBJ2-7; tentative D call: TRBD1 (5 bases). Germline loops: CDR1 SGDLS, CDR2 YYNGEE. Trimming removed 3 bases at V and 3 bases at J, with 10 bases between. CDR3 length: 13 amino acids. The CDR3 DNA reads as TGTGCCAGCAGCGACGGACAAAGCTACGAGCAGTACTTC. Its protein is CASSDGQSYEQYF.

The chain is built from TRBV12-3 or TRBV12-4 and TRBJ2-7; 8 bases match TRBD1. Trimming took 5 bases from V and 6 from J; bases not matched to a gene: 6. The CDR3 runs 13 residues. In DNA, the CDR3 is TGTGCCAGCAGTCTGGTACAGGGGGTCGAGCAGTACTTC. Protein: CASSLVQGVEQYF.

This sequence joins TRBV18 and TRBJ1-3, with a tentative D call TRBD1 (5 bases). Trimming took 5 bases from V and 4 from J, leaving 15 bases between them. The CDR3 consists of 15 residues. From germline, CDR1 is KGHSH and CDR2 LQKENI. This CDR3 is CASSSQGTNGNTIYF. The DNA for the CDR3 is TGTGCCAGCTCATCCCAGGGTACTAACGGAAACACCATATATTTT.

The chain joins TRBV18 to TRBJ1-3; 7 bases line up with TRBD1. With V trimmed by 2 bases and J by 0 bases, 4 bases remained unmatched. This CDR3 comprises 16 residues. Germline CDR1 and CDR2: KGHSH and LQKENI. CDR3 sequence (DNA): TGTGCCAGCTCACCATTCGACAGGGCCTCTGGAAACACCATATATTTT. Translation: CASSPFDRASGNTIYF.